Below, 14 T cell receptor beta chains from the same sample are listed, as sequenced in a study of cytomegalovirus exposure and HLA in healthy donors listed by TCRdb under 2017. Library prep was done by the immunoSEQ multiplex PCR assay. The multiplex PCR relied on a mix of 60 forward primers for TCR Vbeta segments and 13 reverse primers for TCR Jbeta segments. Not all clones reach the TCRdb copy of this immuneACCESS table, which keeps in-frame sequences only. Checked studies attribute under half of the gap to unresolved V genes and leave the rest unexplained. In all, the sample holds 55,000 to 65,000 clones, and around 84% of those were seen once. The top ten clones comprise roughly 5.6% of the sample. The sequenced sample consisted of PBMCs. All receptors come from a male donor in good health and CMV-seronegative.

This clone was recorded once. The chain employs TRBV18 and TRBJ2-5; weak D call: TRBD1 (6 bases). Near its end, the DNA agrees better with TRBJ2-7, so the J call may be wrong. From germline, CDR1 is KGHSH and CDR2 LQKENI. The CDR3 totals 15 residues. In DNA, the CDR3 is TGTGCCAGCTCGCTCACAGTTGAGGGGGCCTACGAGCAGTACTTC. Translation: CASSLTVEGAYEQYF.

The V gene is TRBV27, the J gene TRBJ2-3; 8 bases agree with TRBD2. The CDR3 extends over 15 amino acids. V trimming: 2 bases; J trimming: 1 base; junction bases outside the gene matches: 2. Germline assignment: CDR1 MNHEY and CDR2 SMNVEV (reference sequence). In nucleotides, the CDR3 is TGTGCCAGCAGTTTAAACGGGGGGGGCACAGATACGCAGTATTTT. Translation: CASSLNGGGTDTQYF.

The rearrangement uses TRBV7-9 and TRBJ1-2; 7 nucleotides line up with TRBD1. This CDR3 is built from 15 residues. Losses at the gene ends were 1 base for V and 4 bases for J; bases not matched to a gene: 6. From germline, CDR1 is SEHNR and CDR2 FQNEAQ (reference sequence). CDR3 residues: CASSLETGPGYGYTF. CDR3 DNA: TGTGCCAGCAGCTTAGAGACAGGGCCAGGCTATGGCTACACCTTC.

V usage is TRBV6-5 and J usage is TRBJ1-3; the match to TRBD1 covers 9 bases. The V segment lost 4 bases and the J segment 5 bases; nucleotides outside the gene matches: 9. The CDR3 is 16 residues long. The germline V gene has CDR1 MNHEY and CDR2 SVGAGI. CDR3 residues: CASSSFRTGERNTIYF. The CDR3 DNA reads TGTGCCAGCAGTTCTTTCCGGACAGGGGAAAGAAACACCATATATTTT.

The table lists this clone with a count of one. The V call is TRBV7-2, the J call TRBJ2-1; D may be TRBD2 (7 bases). This CDR3 spans 17 amino acids. Germline loops: CDR1 SGHTA, CDR2 FQGNSA. Trimming pared 6 bases from V and 3 bases from J, leaving 21 bases between. CDR3 nucleotide sequence: TGTGCCAGCAGGCCCCCGGGGGGCGGACGATACTACAATGAGCAGTTCTTC. The encoded protein is CASRPPGGGRYYNEQFF. Full variable domain (rest looked up from reference TRBV7-2 and TRBJ2-1): GAGVSQSPSNKVTEKGKDVELRCDPISGHTALYWYRQSLGQGLEFLIYFQGNSAPDKSGLPSDRFSAERTGGSVSTLTIQRTQQEDSAVYLCASRPPGGGRYYNEQFFGPGTRLTVL.

The V and J genes are TRBV5-1 and TRBJ2-5; 7 bases are shared with TRBD1. V lost 5 bases, J lost 2 bases, and 9 bases stayed unmatched. Germline V CDR1 and CDR2: SGHRS, YFSETQ. There are 15 residues in the CDR3. The CDR3 bases are TGCGCCAGCAGATCCCTCGGGACAGCTCAAGAGACCCAGTACTTC. Its protein product is CASRSLGTAQETQYF.

This clone was seen more than once but under ten times. The chain links TRBV7-9 to TRBJ2-7; 7 bases map to TRBD1. The CDR3 runs 15 residues. Germline CDR1 is SEHNR and CDR2 is FQNEAQ (reference sequence). Germline trimming cut 6 bases from V and 0 bases from J; bases unmatched to any gene: 8. The CDR3 spells CASSNQGDGSYEQYF. The CDR3 DNA reads as TGTGCCAGCAGTAACCAGGGGGATGGCTCCTACGAGCAGTACTTC.

This clone has just a few counts. The V gene is TRBV18, the J gene TRBJ2-5; 10 nucleotides match TRBD2. V gave up 3 bases and J gave up 0 bases; unmatched junction bases: 4. The CDR3 is 16 residues long. Germline CDR1 is KGHSH and CDR2 is LQKENI. In nucleotides, the CDR3 is TGTGCCAGCTCACCGGGTAGCGGGGGGTACCAAGAGACCCAGTACTTC. Translation gives CASSPGSGGYQETQYF.

This clone was recorded only once. V gene TRBV19 combines with J gene TRBJ2-3, with 8 bases that match TRBD1. The CDR3 loop spans 16 amino acids. The J segment lost 0 bases and the V segment lost 5 bases, leaving 7 bases of the junction unmatched. The germline CDR1 and CDR2 sequences are LNHDA and SQIVND (reference sequence). CDR3 DNA sequence: TGTGCCAGTAGTGGTGGGACAGGCGCTAGCACAGATACGCAGTATTTT. Translated, it gives CASSGGTGASTDTQYF.

This chain joins TRBV4-3 and TRBJ2-1; possibly TRBD1 for D (5 bases). CDR1 and CDR2 from the germline V gene are LGHNA and YSLEER. Trimming took off 1 base at V and 1 base at J, with 8 bases between the two ends. The CDR3 sequence is 15 residues long. The CDR3 spells CASSQASGSYNEQFF. CDR3 sequence (DNA): TGCGCCAGCAGCCAAGCCTCAGGGTCCTACAATGAGCAGTTCTTC.

V and J are TRBV6-5 and TRBJ1-3; unclear D gene. Per germline, CDR1 MNHEY and CDR2 SVGAGI. The CDR3 length is 14 residues. Trimming left V 6 bases short and J 2 bases short, with 11 bases between. The CDR3 protein is CASSGTEAGNTIYF. The CDR3 DNA reads TGTGCCAGCAGCGGCACGGAGGCTGGAAACACCATATATTTT.

The V gene is TRBV7-2, the J gene TRBJ1-4, with TRBD1 as a possible D gene (5 bases). CDR3 length: 16 residues. The germline gives CDR1 SGHTA, CDR2 FQGNSA. Trimming left V 0 bases short and J 8 bases short, with 16 bases between. CDR3 in amino acids: CASSLAGEGEGEKLFF. CDR3 nucleotides: TGTGCCAGCAGCTTAGCGGGGGAAGGGGAGGGGGAAAAACTGTTTTTT.

The chain recombines TRBV12-5 with TRBJ1-1, with TRBD1 identical over 7 bases. Trimming cost V 6 bases and J 0 bases; bases outside gene matches: 4. This CDR3 spans 14 amino acids. CDR1 LGHNT and CDR2 FRNRAP come from the germline V gene. The CDR3 nucleotides are TGTGCTAGTGGGCGGGACAGCTTGAACACTGAAGCTTTCTTT. Translated, it gives CASGRDSLNTEAFF. The variable domain in full, completed from reference TRBV12-5 and TRBJ1-1, reads DARVTQTPRHKVTEMGQEVTMRCQPILGHNTVFWYRQTMMQGLELLAYFRNRAPLDDSGMPKDRFSAEMPDATLATLKIQPSEPRDSAVYFCASGRDSLNTEAFFGQGTRLTVV.

The table lists this clone with a count of one. This chain connects TRBV19 to TRBJ1-1; no definite D call. Trimming left V 11 bases short and J 3 bases short, with 16 bases between. From germline, CDR1 is LNHDA and CDR2 SQIVND (reference sequence). CDR3 length: 13 residues. The CDR3 bases are TGTGCCGCGGGGTACCTTTGGGACACTGAAGCTTTCTTT. Its translation is CAAGYLWDTEAFF. The variable domain in full, completed from reference TRBV19 and TRBJ1-1, reads DGGITQSPKYLFRKEGQNVTLSCEQNLNHDAMYWYRQDPGQGLRLIYYSQIVNDFQKGDIAEGYSVSREKKESFPLTVTSAQKNPTAFYLCAAGYLWDTEAFFGQGTRLTVV.